These T cell receptor beta chains were read from a single sample in a study of blood T cell repertoires in COVID-19. Sequencing was performed with immunoSEQ multiplex PCR; in TCRdb, only in-frame clones are kept and a portion is missing. The top ten hold around 1.2% of the sample, which has about 110,000 clones, under 95% seen once. Sequenced sample: peripheral blood. These receptors all come from a woman aged 30 to 39 with acute or convalescent COVID-19. Each CDR3 is given with its conserved first and last residue. D genes are given only for firm matches. Not all rows give a size; the values are once, few, many and, for expanded clones, a class.

CDR3nt	CDR3aa	v_gene	j_gene	d_gene	abundance
TGCGCCAGCAGCCAAGCTGAGGAATCCGCTTACCTCTACACCTTC	CASSQAEESAYLYTF	TRBV4-1	TRBJ1-2	-	-
TGTGCCAGCAGCCACCATATGGGCGCAACTAATGAAAAACTGTTTTTT	CASSHHMGATNEKLFF	TRBV7-9	TRBJ1-4	-	-
TGCGCCAGCAGCTTGATACAGTCCTATGGCTACACCTTC	CASSLIQSYGYTF	TRBV5-1	TRBJ1-2	-	-
TGTGCCATCAGGGGACAGTCCTCTGAAGCTTTCTTT	CAIRGQSSEAFF	TRBV10-3	TRBJ1-1	TRBD1	-
TGTGCCTGGAGTGTACGGGACTCCAATGAAAAACTGTTTTTT	CAWSVRDSNEKLFF	TRBV30	TRBJ1-4	-	few
TGCGCCAGCAGCCTCCCAGGACCGGGGACAGATACGCAGTATTTT	CASSLPGPGTDTQYF	TRBV4-1	TRBJ2-3	-	once
TGTGCCGGAGACGGGACTCGTTCGCCCCTGGGGTACAATGAGCAGTTCTTC	CAGDGTRSPLGYNEQFF	TRBV7-3	TRBJ2-1	-	-
TGTGCCAGCAGTGCCCGGACTAGGAGCTACAATGAGCAGTTCTTC	CASSARTRSYNEQFF	TRBV6-2/TRBV6-3	TRBJ2-1	TRBD2	-
TGTGCCAGCAGCTCCAGGGGGACAGGGGGTGCAGAGACCCAGTACTTC	CASSSRGTGGAETQYF	TRBV7-2	TRBJ2-5	TRBD1	-
TGTGCCAGCAGTGAGTCCCACGGAGCTAACTATGGCTACACCTTC	CASSESHGANYGYTF	TRBV2	TRBJ1-2	-	-
TGTGCCAGCAGCCAAGATCTTGCGTACGAGCAGTACTTC	CASSQDLAYEQYF	TRBV14	TRBJ2-7	-	-